These 17 T cell receptor beta chains share one sample of origin, sequenced in a study of blood T cell repertoires in COVID-19. This table comes from immunoSEQ multiplex PCR, and its TCRdb copy is limited to in-frame clones, with some not included. The sample shows under 200,000 clones, roughly 89% of them seen only once. The sequenced sample was PBMCs or T cells enriched from blood (not recorded which). The receptors derive from a woman aged 25 to 39 who had been exposed to COVID-19.

The chain carries TRBV6-5 and TRBJ2-6; no clear D. Trimming removed 8 bases from V and 0 bases from J, with 2 bases in between. CDR1 MNHEY and CDR2 SVGAGI come from the germline V gene. The CDR3 is 12 residues long. CDR3: CASHSGANVLTF. In DNA, the CDR3 is TGTGCCAGCCACTCTGGGGCCAACGTCCTGACTTTC.

The rearrangement joins TRBV7-8 to TRBJ1-4, with D possibly being TRBD1 (5 bases). From germline, CDR1 is SGHVS and CDR2 FQNEAQ. This CDR3 has 15 residues. V dropped 5 bases and J dropped 3 bases, with 13 bases sitting between them. The CDR3 here is CASSLQGGPNEKLFF. CDR3 DNA sequence: TGTGCCAGCAGCCTTCAGGGCGGTCCTAATGAAAAACTGTTTTTT.

The chain is built from TRBV7-9 and TRBJ2-4, with TRBD2 as a possible D gene (5 bases). Trimming cost V 5 bases and J 8 bases, with 19 bases left between them. Germline V gene lookup returns CDR1 SEHNR and CDR2 FQNEAQ (reference sequence). CDR3 length equals 15 residues. This CDR3 is CASSPLGQLGDIQYF. The CDR3 DNA sequence: TGTGCCAGCAGCCCGCTTGGGCAGCTGGGAGACATTCAGTACTTC.

The chain links TRBV9 to TRBJ2-7; a weak D match, TRBD2 (5 bases). The germline V gene has CDR1 SGDLS and CDR2 YYNGEE. The CDR3 is 15 amino acids. The germline V and J ends were trimmed by 3 bases and 1 base, with 14 bases remaining between them. CDR3: CASSGRGDSSYEQYF. The CDR3 nucleotides read TGTGCCAGCAGCGGCCGGGGAGACTCATCCTACGAGCAGTACTTC.

The chain combines TRBV6-5 with TRBJ2-5; D is undetermined. This CDR3 has 13 amino acids. The V and J ends lost 0 bases and 2 bases respectively, with 4 bases between them. Germline CDR1 MNHEY, CDR2 SVGAGI. Here the CDR3 DNA reads TGTGCCAGCAGTTACTCCTATCAAGAGACCCAGTACTTC. Protein product: CASSYSYQETQYF.

Points on this clone: The sample holds other DNA sequences that translate to the same CDR3. The chain couples TRBV20-1 to TRBJ2-7; D is unresolved. The CDR3 consists of 11 residues. Between the trimmed V and J ends, which lost 6 bases and 2 bases, there was a span of 8 bases. The germline V gene has CDR1 DFQATT and CDR2 SNEGSKA (reference sequence). CDR3 region: CSASRAYEQYF. Here the CDR3 DNA reads TGCAGTGCCTCACGAGCCTACGAGCAGTACTTC.

This clone was seen a single time. V gene TRBV5-1 combines with J gene TRBJ2-3; 7 bases agree with TRBD2. V lost 4 bases to trimming and J lost 0 bases; unmatched junction nucleotides: 5. CDR3 size: 15 residues. Germline CDR1 is SGHRS and CDR2 is YFSETQ. The CDR3 sequence is CASSVTSYSTDTQYF. As DNA, the CDR3 is TGCGCCAGCAGCGTGACTAGCTATAGCACAGATACGCAGTATTTT.

The rearrangement links TRBV19 to TRBJ1-2, with D unresolved. With 5 bases removed from V and 0 bases from J, the gap between germline ends came to 13 bases. Germline assignment: CDR1 LNHDA and CDR2 SQIVND (reference sequence). This CDR3 region has 15 residues. Here the CDR3 reads CASSPESSANYGYTF. Here the CDR3 DNA reads TGTGCCAGTAGTCCTGAAAGCAGCGCTAACTATGGCTACACCTTC.

The V gene is TRBV4-1, the J gene TRBJ2-7; 7 nucleotides align to TRBD1. Per the germline V gene, CDR1 is MGHRA and CDR2 is YSYEKL. V lost 2 bases and J lost 5; bases outside the gene matches: 9. There are 15 residues in the CDR3. The CDR3 here is CASSQPPRGLHEQYF. In DNA, the CDR3 is TGCGCCAGCAGCCAACCCCCAAGGGGGCTCCACGAGCAGTACTTC.

The chain has TRBV9 and TRBJ2-7; D remains unclear. With 0 bases removed from V and 0 bases from J, the gap between germline ends came to 7 bases. This CDR3 has 14 amino acids. Looked up from germline, CDR1 is SGDLS and CDR2 is YYNGEE. CDR3 sequence reads: CASSVGASSYEQYF. The DNA for the CDR3 is TGTGCCAGCAGCGTAGGGGCCAGCTCCTACGAGCAGTACTTC.

The chain has TRBV29-1 and TRBJ2-7; 8 bases line up with TRBD1. This CDR3 is built from 13 residues. The germline V gene encodes CDR1 SQVTM and CDR2 ANQGSEA. The V segment lost 7 bases and the J segment 4 bases; nucleotides outside the gene matches: 9. The CDR3 region is CSGAGGFGYEQYF. CDR3 nucleotides: TGCAGCGGGGCAGGGGGCTTTGGGTACGAGCAGTACTTC.

This clone was detected once. V usage is TRBV5-5 and J usage is TRBJ1-1; no firm D call. CDR3 length: 16 amino acids. V lost 4 bases, J lost 0 bases, and 16 bases lay in between. Per germline, CDR1 SGHKS and CDR2 YYEKEE (reference sequence). The CDR3 reads CASSRERTGMNTEAFF. The CDR3 DNA is TGTGCCAGCAGCCGAGAAAGGACGGGGATGAACACTGAAGCTTTCTTT.

For the CDR3, the DNA is TGTGCCAGCAGCCTAGGACAGATTATGACGGAGACCCAGTACTTC. Its protein product is CASSLGQIMTETQYF. This chain uses TRBV5-6 with TRBJ2-5, with a possible D match to TRBD1 (6 bases). Trimming took 4 bases from V and 5 from J, leaving 18 bases between them. This CDR3 is 15 amino acids long. Looked up from germline, CDR1 is SGHDT and CDR2 is YYEEEE.

The chain has TRBV27 and TRBJ1-2, with 11 bases identical to TRBD1. Trimming at V came to 5 bases and at J to 4 bases, leaving 6 bases not matched to a gene. Germline V CDR1 and CDR2: MNHEY, SMNVEV (reference sequence). The CDR3 loop spans 15 amino acids. The CDR3 bases are TGTGCCAGCAGTATTATGGGACAGGGGGGCTATGGCTACACCTTC. Protein: CASSIMGQGGYGYTF.

The chain carries TRBV7-9 and TRBJ1-6; 9 positions match TRBD1. Trimming at V came to 3 bases and at J to 6 bases, leaving 12 bases not matched to a gene. Germline CDR1 is SEHNR and CDR2 is FQNEAQ (reference sequence). The CDR3 extends over 18 amino acids. This CDR3 reads CASSFPHTGTGSNSPLHF. CDR3 nucleotide sequence: TGTGCCAGCAGCTTCCCTCATACCGGGACAGGGAGTAATTCACCCCTCCACTTT.

The rearrangement uses TRBV7-2 and TRBJ1-4; 8 bases are a match to TRBD1. This CDR3 is 15 amino acids long. After removal of 5 bases from V and 6 bases from J, the junction contained 8 bases not matched to a gene. Germline V gene lookup returns CDR1 SGHTA and CDR2 FQGNSA. In DNA, the CDR3 is TGTGCCAGCAGCCCGACAGGGGCGGGGGATGAAAAACTGTTTTTT. The encoded protein is CASSPTGAGDEKLFF.

This clone has a single count. The rearrangement joins TRBV9 to TRBJ1-6; possibly TRBD1 for D (5 bases). The CDR3 length is 17 residues. Trimming cost V 1 base and J 6 bases, with 17 bases left between them. From germline, CDR1 is SGDLS and CDR2 YYNGEE. CDR3 protein: CASSVFEGQGGNSPLHF. CDR3 bases: TGTGCCAGCAGCGTATTCGAAGGCCAGGGAGGTAATTCACCCCTCCACTTT.